This TCR beta chain was documented in a study of blood T cells in healthy people across ages. Primers used in a second PCR of roughly 6 to 11 cycles were a sample-barcoded 5' primer and a J-beta primer mix. Sequencing yielded, for each sample, at least 3 million paired-end reads carrying CDR3. TCRdb used MiXCR to reprocess the 5' RACE reads, holding one entry per CDR3 protein. The profile shows 600,000 to 1,000,000 distinct CDR3 sequences, 25% of them singletons. This clonotype was seen only a few times. What it binds is not known. Isolation of PBMCs gave at least 7 million cells per sample. Trimming took off 6 bases at V and 5 bases at J, with 16 bases between the two ends. Per the germline V gene, CDR1 is WSHSY and CDR2 is SAAADI. This CDR3 has 14 amino acids. Points from the study as a whole: Roughly linear declines in TCR beta diversity per million T cells occurred with age. The study regarded diversity estimates from one million T cells as underestimates.

These same records also appear under a second study, on T cells of mothers and their children.

This clonotype was obtained from a boy between 10 and 17 years old in good health. J is TRBJ2-5 and V is TRBV10-2; possible D gene TRBD2, 6 bases. The sample taken for sequencing was blood. The CDR3 here is CASRGTGEAETQYF. The CDR3 bases are TGCGCCAGCAGGGGGACCGGGGAGGCGGAGACCCAGTACTTC.